The rows below give T cell receptor beta chains drawn from one sample of a study of blood T cell repertoires in COVID-19. Using immunoSEQ multiplex PCR, the repertoire was profiled, and TCRdb retains in-frame clones only, with some absent. The sample lists some 89,000 clones; 65% to 80% were seen once. The sample was peripheral blood. The receptors here all came from a man between 65 and 85 years old with acute or convalescent COVID-19. CDR3s include the opening cysteine and the closing phenylalanine or tryptophan. D genes are given only for firm matches.

j_call d_call cdr3_length v_call cdr3_aa
TRBJ2-1 TRBD2 15 TRBV5-1 CASSSGLAGANEQFF
TRBJ1-2 . 13 TRBV5-1 CASRVTERGDYTF
TRBJ1-4 . 15 TRBV5-1 CASSFGRLTNEKLFF
TRBJ1-1 . 14 TRBV4-1 CASSQDGHLTEAFF
TRBJ1-3 . 15 TRBV7-9 CASSLVAGRGNTIYF
TRBJ2-3 TRBD2 15 TRBV28 CASGPGGGRTDTQYF
TRBJ2-5 TRBD1 15 TRBV4-1 CASSRLPGGKETQYF
TRBJ2-2 TRBD1 14 TRBV5-4 CASSKDRATGELFF
TRBJ2-2 TRBD2 17 TRBV7-9 CASSFPLGGDHTGELFF
TRBJ1-4 TRBD1 15 TRBV3-1/TRBV3-2 CASSQRQGGGEKLFF
TRBJ1-4 TRBD1 15 TRBV7-9 CASSLAGTGSEKLFF
TRBJ2-2 TRBD1 15 TRBV6-5 CASSTRQGRTGELFF
TRBJ2-5 TRBD2 17 TRBV4-1 CASSQEGSGGTQETQYF
TRBJ1-2 . 13 TRBV11-2 CASSNTANYGYTF
TRBJ1-5 . 14 TRBV19 CASSMRYSNQPQHF
TRBJ1-6 . 13 TRBV13 CASRDNYNSPLHF
TRBJ2-2 TRBD1 14 TRBV5-1 CASSPNRGTGELFF
TRBJ1-2 . 14 TRBV5-4 CASSLGGFNYGYTF
TRBJ1-4 . 15 TRBV3-1/TRBV3-2 CASSQAGVPNEKLFF
TRBJ2-2 . 16 TRBV18 CASSPELAGRTGELFF
TRBJ2-7 . 13 TRBV12-3/TRBV12-4 CASSARGIYEQYF
TRBJ1-5 TRBD1 15 TRBV4-2 CASSQGTGSNQPQHF
TRBJ2-4 TRBD2 18 TRBV28 CASSPISTSGGPKNIQYF
TRBJ1-4 . 14 TRBV2 CASSEQGPNEKLFF
TRBJ2-3 TRBD2 16 TRBV15 CATSRTSGLSTDTQYF
TRBJ2-5 TRBD1 13 TRBV10-2 CASSQGVQETQYF
TRBJ1-4 TRBD1 17 TRBV5-6 CASSLDGLGTGGEKLFF
TRBJ2-5 TRBD1 15 TRBV2 CASSADRGQGETQYF
TRBJ1-1 . 13 TRBV2 CASSPGENTEAFF
TRBJ2-5 TRBD1 17 TRBV10-3 CAISETRTGGIQETQYF
TRBJ2-1 . 13 TRBV6-5 CASSQPEGGEQFF
TRBJ2-4 TRBD2 17 TRBV4-1 CASSLLGTSGGEDIQYF
TRBJ1-1 . 15 TRBV7-6 CASSSRTALSTEAFF
TRBJ2-2 . 15 TRBV11-1 CASSSAQGGSGELFF
TRBJ1-6 TRBD1 15 TRBV2 CASNTGGTLNSPLHF
TRBJ2-5 . 14 TRBV5-1 CASSSKRNQETQYF
TRBJ2-1 TRBD1 15 TRBV6-5 CASSYSVRGINEQFF
TRBJ1-2 TRBD1 18 TRBV11-2 CASSLDDTGTGFDYGYTF
TRBJ2-1 . 14 TRBV11-2 CASSRLGAYNEQFF
TRBJ1-3 . 15 TRBV9 CASSVGAVSGNTIYF
TRBJ1-2 . 14 TRBV3-1/TRBV3-2 CASSQGRGRDGYTF
TRBJ1-1 TRBD1 14 TRBV10-3 CAIRPGQGNTEAFF
TRBJ1-6 . 15 TRBV11-2 CASSFVEGSNSPLHF
TRBJ1-1 TRBD1 15 TRBV27 CASSLQGAGGTEAFF